This entry lists 20 T cell receptor beta chains sequenced from one sample in a study of T cell clonotyping in hematopoietic cell transplantation. This table comes from immunoSEQ multiplex PCR, and its TCRdb copy is limited to in-frame clones, with some not included. This sample has 60,000 to 75,000 clones, with about 93% found just once. The sequenced sample consisted of peripheral blood mononuclear cells. The source of these receptors is a man aged 45 to 65 in good health. Some clones in this sample may be carry-over from other donors' samples.

The J gene is TRBJ1-1, the V gene TRBV7-3; D remains unclear. CDR3 length: 14 residues. V gave up 0 bases and J gave up 4 bases, with 9 bases separating them. CDR1 and CDR2 (germline): SGHTA, FQGTGA. The CDR3 DNA follows: TGTGCCAGCAGCTTAACGATGGGGAGCACTGAAGCTTTCTTT. Translation: CASSLTMGSTEAFF.

V is TRBV19 and J is TRBJ1-5; D not certain. V lost 6 bases and J lost 5, with 14 bases in between. The CDR3 loop spans 14 amino acids. From germline, CDR1 is LNHDA and CDR2 SQIVND (reference sequence). The CDR3 loop reads CASRREGRHQPQHF. Here the CDR3 DNA reads TGTGCCAGTAGGCGTGAGGGAAGGCATCAGCCCCAGCATTTT.

Worth noting for this clone: This sample includes further DNA sequences coding for the same CDR3. The V gene is TRBV5-4, the J gene TRBJ2-7; D gene unclear. CDR3 length: 12 amino acids. Germline V CDR1 and CDR2: SGHNT, YYREEE (reference sequence). V was shortened by 4 bases and J by 3 bases, with 8 bases between the two germline ends. The CDR3 region has the DNA TGTGCCAGCAGCGTGGACGGCTACGAGCAGTACTTC. It codes for CASSVDGYEQYF. Drawing the rest from reference TRBV5-4 and TRBJ2-7, the complete variable domain is ETGVTQSPTHLIKTRGQQVTLRCSSQSGHNTVSWYQQALGQGPQFIFQYYREEENGRGNFPPRFSGLQFPNYSSELNVNALELDDSALYLCASSVDGYEQYFGPGTRLTVT.

The J gene is TRBJ1-1, the V gene TRBV5-1; D not resolved. This CDR3 region has 15 residues. From germline, CDR1 is SGHRS and CDR2 YFSETQ. The V end lost 4 bases, the J end lost 6 bases, and 19 bases lay between the germline ends. CDR3 nucleotide sequence: TGCGCCAGCAGCGTAGGCCCCTCGAAGGGCTCTGAAGCTTTCTTT. Encoded protein: CASSVGPSKGSEAFF.

The rearrangement joins TRBV29-1 to TRBJ2-1, with 7 bases identical to TRBD2. Germline CDR1 is SQVTM and CDR2 is ANQGSEA. V gave up 3 bases and J gave up 10 bases; unmatched junction bases: 0. The CDR3 runs 10 residues. In nucleotides, the CDR3 is TGCAGCGTTGATAGCGGGGAGCAGTTCTTC. Amino acids: CSVDSGEQFF.

As to this clone: Other DNA sequences in the same sample also yield this CDR3. The gene calls are TRBV6-5 and TRBJ1-2; D is unresolved. CDR3 length equals 13 residues. Germline CDR1 is MNHEY and CDR2 is SVGAGI. V lost 4 bases to trimming and J lost 2 bases, with 8 bases between them. The CDR3 spells CASSSTVNYGYTF. CDR3 nucleotide sequence: TGTGCCAGCAGTTCGACTGTGAACTATGGCTACACCTTC.

The rearrangement joins TRBV9 to TRBJ1-1, with 8 bases identical to TRBD1. The CDR3 runs 13 residues. Germline trimming cut 0 bases from V and 10 bases from J; bases unmatched to any gene: 5. Germline V gene lookup returns CDR1 SGDLS and CDR2 YYNGEE. The CDR3 reads CASSVEGQGLAFF. Written as DNA, the CDR3 is TGTGCCAGCAGCGTAGAAGGACAGGGTTTAGCTTTCTTT.

A single count supports this clone. The CDR3 DNA is TGTGCCAGCAGTTTATTTTCCGCGGACTCTTACTACGAGCAGTACTTC. Translation: CASSLFSADSYYEQYF. The chain employs TRBV27 and TRBJ2-7; maybe TRBD2 (5 bases). V lost 1 base and J 3 bases, leaving 16 bases between the germline ends. The CDR3 totals 16 residues. Germline CDR1 reads MNHEY; CDR2 reads SMNVEV (reference sequence).

CDR3 residues: CASILDRADGEAFF. CDR3 in DNA: TGTGCCAGTATACTAGACAGGGCGGATGGCGAAGCTTTCTTT. The genes are TRBV2 and TRBJ1-1, with 7 bases fitting TRBD1. The germline V gene has CDR1 SNHLY and CDR2 FYNNEI. CDR3 length: 14 residues. After removal of 9 bases from V and 8 bases from J, the junction contained 15 bases not matched to a gene.

CDR3: CASSGIVNGEAFF. CDR3 nucleotides: TGCGCCAGCAGCGGCATTGTGAACGGTGAAGCTTTCTTT. The chain is built from TRBV5-1 and TRBJ1-1; D is unclear. The CDR3 runs 13 residues. Trimming pared 4 bases from V and 7 bases from J, leaving 14 bases between. In germline, CDR1 is SGHRS, CDR2 YFSETQ.

CDR3 coding DNA: TGCGCCAGCAGCTTGGGTTATGCGACAGGGCAGTTGAACACTGAAGCTTTCTTT. This translates into CASSLGYATGQLNTEAFF. The chain has TRBV5-1 and TRBJ1-1, with 7 nucleotides matching TRBD1. The CDR3 extends over 18 amino acids. The J segment lost 0 bases and the V segment lost 0 bases, leaving 11 bases of the junction unmatched. Germline assignment: CDR1 SGHRS and CDR2 YFSETQ.

The chain couples TRBV27 to TRBJ2-5; 9 nucleotides line up with TRBD1. The CDR3 covers 15 residues. Germline V gene data show CDR1 as MNHEY and CDR2 as SMNVEV (reference sequence). Trimming took 6 bases from V and 4 from J; bases not matched to a gene: 9. CDR3 region: CASSFKGTGLETQYF. The CDR3 DNA is TGTGCCAGCAGCTTCAAGGGGACAGGGTTAGAGACCCAGTACTTC.

V is TRBV7-2 and J is TRBJ1-1; D is ambiguous. Trimming left V 5 bases short and J 0 bases short, with 13 bases between. Germline V lookup: CDR1 SGHTA, CDR2 FQGNSA. The CDR3 is 15 residues long. The CDR3 region is CASSPTATMNTEAFF. For the CDR3, the DNA is TGTGCCAGCAGCCCCACCGCCACCATGAACACTGAAGCTTTCTTT.

V and J are TRBV11-1 and TRBJ2-1, with TRBD2 matching over 9 bases. Trimming cost V 1 base and J 3 bases; bases outside gene matches: 1. CDR1 and CDR2 (germline): SGHAT, FQDESV (reference sequence). This CDR3 has 15 amino acids. CDR3 sequence (DNA): TGTGCCAGCAGCTTAGGACTAGCGGACTACAATGAGCAGTTCTTC. Translating gives CASSLGLADYNEQFF.

The V and J genes are TRBV6-1 and TRBJ2-1; D remains ambiguous. CDR3 size: 14 residues. Germline CDR1 and CDR2: MNHNS and SASEGT. V was clipped by 4 bases and J by 9 bases, with 16 bases between them. The DNA of the CDR3 is TGTGCCAGCAGTGCCAGCCCGTTCTCTGGTGAGCAGTTCTTC. Its protein is CASSASPFSGEQFF.

V gene TRBV5-1 combines with J gene TRBJ2-3; no firm D call. The V end was cut by 0 bases, the J end by 4 bases, with 18 bases between. CDR1 is SGHRS and CDR2 is YFSETQ in the germline V gene. The CDR3 extends over 17 amino acids. The CDR3 sequence is CASSLEPPPLGADTQYF. CDR3 in DNA: TGCGCCAGCAGCTTGGAACCGCCTCCCTTAGGCGCAGATACGCAGTATTTT.

The V call is TRBV4-2, the J call TRBJ1-4, with TRBD1 matching over 7 bases. V lost 4 bases to trimming and J lost 2 bases; unmatched junction nucleotides: 10. The CDR3 is 17 residues long. From germline, CDR1 is LGHNA and CDR2 YNFKEQ. The DNA for the CDR3 is TGTGCCAGCAGCCCGCAATACGACAGGGCTACTAATGAAAAACTGTTTTTT. This sequence encodes CASSPQYDRATNEKLFF.

The chain is built from TRBV19 and TRBJ1-1, with a weak D call TRBD1 (5 bases). From germline, CDR1 is LNHDA and CDR2 SQIVND (reference sequence). The CDR3 totals 11 residues. Trimming removed 6 bases at V and 11 bases at J, with 13 bases between. CDR3 bases: TGTGCCAGTAGCCCCGGGACTGGGGCTTTCTTT. This encodes CASSPGTGAFF.

The chain combines TRBV28 with TRBJ1-2; no clear D. This CDR3 is built from 16 residues. The ends were cut back, 5 bases at V and 1 base at J, with 17 bases in the middle. Germline lookup yields CDR1 MDHEN and CDR2 SYDVKM. Written as DNA, the CDR3 is TGTGCCAGCAGTCCGCCCCACACGAGTTTTAACTATGGCTACACCTTC. Its translation is CASSPPHTSFNYGYTF.

V is TRBV29-1 and J is TRBJ1-1, with D unresolved. The germline gives CDR1 SQVTM, CDR2 ANQGSEA. The CDR3 consists of 13 residues. V was trimmed by 2 bases and J by 4 bases, leaving 11 bases between them. The CDR3 nucleotides read TGCAGCGTTGAATTTCAGAGGAGCACTGAAGCTTTCTTT. As protein: CSVEFQRSTEAFF.